This entry lists 17 T cell receptor beta chains sequenced from one sample in a study of T cell changes during pregnancy in multiple sclerosis. Assay: immunoSEQ multiplex PCR; the TCRdb copy retains only in-frame clones and omits some. The repertoire includes just under 85,000 clones, 91% of them detected once, and roughly 2.5% sits in the top ten. The starting material was peripheral blood, obtained in the first trimester of pregnancy. The receptors here all came from a female donor with multiple sclerosis, enrolled in a pregnancy study.

The gene calls are TRBV11-3 and TRBJ2-7; no firm D call. Trimming removed 2 bases at V and 4 bases at J, with 6 bases between. This CDR3 comprises 12 residues. Germline V CDR1 and CDR2: SGHNT, YENEEA. CDR3 coding DNA: TGTGCCAGCAGCTTAAACGGTTACGAGCAGTACTTC. Translating it yields CASSLNGYEQYF.

As DNA, the CDR3 is TGTGCCAGCACCTCGGGGGAGCGAGAGTACGAGCAGTACTTC. Translation: CASTSGEREYEQYF. V gene TRBV2 combines with J gene TRBJ2-7; D is possibly TRBD2 (6 bases). The germline CDR1 and CDR2 sequences are SNHLY and FYNNEI. The CDR3 length is 14 residues. V lost 7 bases to trimming and J lost 4 bases, with 17 bases between them. Full variable domain (missing parts from reference TRBV2 and TRBJ2-7): EPEVTQTPSHQVTQMGQEVILRCVPISNHLYFYWYRQILGQKVEFLVSFYNNEISEKSEIFDDQFSVERPDGSNFTLKIRSTKLEDSAMYFCASTSGEREYEQYFGPGTRLTVT.

The chain recombines TRBV7-9 with TRBJ1-1; 7 bases match TRBD1. Germline CDR1 and CDR2: SEHNR and FQNEAQ (reference sequence). The CDR3 runs to 14 residues. V gave up 5 bases and J gave up 6 bases; unmatched junction bases: 9. CDR3 sequence (DNA): TGTGCCAGCAGCCCACAACCGACAGGGTCTGAAGCTTTCTTT. It yields the protein CASSPQPTGSEAFF.

V is TRBV18 and J is TRBJ2-3; 9 bases line up with TRBD2. V shed 1 base and J 3 bases; nucleotides not matched to a gene: 11. Germline V gene sequence: CDR1 KGHSH, CDR2 LQKENI. There are 18 residues in the CDR3. The CDR3 DNA follows: TGTGCCAGCTCACCACTCACCCCTAGCGGGAAGTCGACAGATACGCAGTATTTT. It specifies CASSPLTPSGKSTDTQYF.

The V and J genes are TRBV7-9 and TRBJ1-4; TRBD1 is a possible D gene (6 bases). The CDR3 covers 14 residues. Per germline, CDR1 SEHNR and CDR2 FQNEAQ (reference sequence). Trimming left V 5 bases short and J 4 bases short, with 11 bases between. The CDR3 is CASSLTGLNEKLFF. CDR3 in DNA: TGTGCCAGCAGCCTGACAGGACTTAATGAAAAACTGTTTTTT.

V is TRBV5-6 and J is TRBJ2-1, with D unclear. This CDR3 has 13 residues. From germline, CDR1 is SGHDT and CDR2 YYEEEE. The ends were cut back, 4 bases at V and 6 bases at J, with 11 bases in the middle. CDR3 amino acids: CASSPRMSNEQFF. In DNA form, the CDR3 reads TGTGCCAGCAGCCCTAGAATGAGCAATGAGCAGTTCTTC. Using reference TRBV5-6 and TRBJ2-1 for the parts outside the CDR3, the full variable domain is DAGVTQSPTHLIKTRGQQVTLRCSPKSGHDTVSWYQQALGQGPQFIFQYYEEEERQRGNFPDRFSGHQFPNYSSELNVNALLLGDSALYLCASSPRMSNEQFFGPGTRLTVL.

The V gene is TRBV7-8, the J gene TRBJ1-2; 8 nucleotides agree with TRBD1. Germline CDR1 SGHVS, CDR2 FQNEAQ. This CDR3 spans 17 amino acids. After removal of 2 bases from V and 3 bases from J, the junction contained 11 bases not matched to a gene. The chain's CDR3 is CASSLSDRGLGHYGYTF. For the CDR3, the DNA is TGTGCCAGCAGCTTAAGTGACAGGGGTTTGGGCCACTATGGCTACACCTTC.

The rearrangement joins TRBV5-4 to TRBJ2-3; 13 nucleotides agree with TRBD2. The germline CDR1 and CDR2 sequences are SGHNT and YYREEE (reference sequence). With V trimmed by 3 bases and J by 6 bases, 7 bases remained unmatched. CDR3 size: 16 residues. DNA of the CDR3: TGTGCCAGCAGCTGGGGGGGACTAGCGGGGACCGATACGCAGTATTTT. Its translation is CASSWGGLAGTDTQYF.

The J gene is TRBJ2-7, the V gene TRBV19; TRBD2 matches at 14 bases. The V gene end was trimmed by 7 bases and the J gene end by 8 bases; junction bases not matched to a gene: 7. The CDR3 spans 14 residues. CDR1 LNHDA and CDR2 SQIVND come from the germline V gene (reference sequence). The CDR3 sequence: CASTPRLAGGKQYF. CDR3 nucleotide sequence: TGTGCCAGTACCCCTAGACTAGCGGGGGGGAAGCAGTACTTC.

V usage is TRBV19 and J usage is TRBJ2-7; D may be TRBD1 (5 bases). CDR1 and CDR2 (germline): LNHDA, SQIVND (reference sequence). CDR3 length equals 16 residues. Trimming took off 0 bases at V and 2 bases at J, with 14 bases between the two ends. CDR3 sequence reads: CASSIDSLTVPYEQYF. CDR3 DNA: TGTGCCAGTAGTATAGATTCTCTGACAGTTCCCTACGAGCAGTACTTC.

This sequence joins TRBV28 and TRBJ2-3; perhaps TRBD2 as D (5 bases). Trimming stripped 2 bases from V and 0 bases from J, with 9 bases between. This CDR3 has 15 amino acids. The germline V gene encodes CDR1 MDHEN and CDR2 SYDVKM. Here the CDR3 DNA reads TGTGCCAGCAGTTTAATCGGCGGGAGCACAGATACGCAGTATTTT. This sequence encodes CASSLIGGSTDTQYF.

The rearrangement joins TRBV6-5 to TRBJ1-6; a possible D gene is TRBD1 (5 bases). CDR1 and CDR2 (germline): MNHEY, SVGAGI. The CDR3 consists of 15 residues. Trimming took 0 bases from V and 9 from J, leaving 12 bases between them. As DNA, the CDR3 is TGTGCCAGCAGTTACTCGAGGGAGGGGAGTTCACCCCTCCACTTT. It is translated as CASSYSREGSSPLHF.

The CDR3 reads CASSQDGTSGGGDTQYF. Here the CDR3 DNA reads TGCGCCAGCAGCCAAGATGGGACTAGCGGTGGAGGAGATACGCAGTATTTT. The chain links TRBV4-1 to TRBJ2-3; 11 positions agree with TRBD2. The J segment lost 5 bases and the V segment lost 0 bases, leaving 7 bases of the junction unmatched. The CDR3 is 17 residues long. The germline gives CDR1 MGHRA, CDR2 YSYEKL.

Comments on this clone: One end of the junction is discordant with germline, which a read error may explain. CDR3 DNA sequence: TGTGCCAGCAGCCAAGTACTGGGGAACACCGGGGAGCTGCTTTTT. Residues: CASSQVLGNTGELLF. This chain connects TRBV4-2 to TRBJ2-2; D possibly corresponds to TRBD2 (5 bases). The CDR3 runs to 15 residues. The germline V gene encodes CDR1 LGHNA and CDR2 YNFKEQ.

The rearrangement links TRBV5-1 to TRBJ2-2, with D possibly TRBD2 on 5 matching bases. V shed 3 bases and J shed 4 bases, with 16 bases lying between them. Germline V gene data show CDR1 as SGHRS and CDR2 as YFSETQ. This CDR3 has 16 amino acids. The CDR3 protein is CASSWQDSDTTGELFF. Written as DNA, the CDR3 is TGCGCCAGCAGCTGGCAGGACTCAGACACCACCGGGGAGCTGTTTTTT.

V usage is TRBV5-1 and J usage is TRBJ2-1; 10 nucleotides line up with TRBD2. Germline values: CDR1 SGHRS, CDR2 YFSETQ. V was clipped by 3 bases and J by 5 bases; unmatched bases: 5. The CDR3 is 15 amino acids. The CDR3 region is CASSSGLAVNNEQFF. The CDR3 DNA is TGCGCCAGCAGCTCTGGACTAGCGGTGAACAATGAGCAGTTCTTC.

The gene calls are TRBV19 and TRBJ1-1; a possible D gene is TRBD1 (5 bases). Trimming cost V 6 bases and J 1 base, with 12 bases left between them. Germline V gene data show CDR1 as LNHDA and CDR2 as SQIVND (reference sequence). This CDR3 region has 14 residues. CDR3 coding DNA: TGTGCCAGTAGGGGCCAGGGTAAGAACACTGAAGCTTTCTTT. Residues: CASRGQGKNTEAFF. The full variable domain, completed using reference TRBV19 and TRBJ1-1, is DGGITQSPKYLFRKEGQNVTLSCEQNLNHDAMYWYRQDPGQGLRLIYYSQIVNDFQKGDIAEGYSVSREKKESFPLTVTSAQKNPTAFYLCASRGQGKNTEAFFGQGTRLTVV.